This T cell receptor beta chain was captured in a study of blood T cell repertoires in COVID-19 (dated by TCRdb to the early 2020s). Study-level background: Collaborator samples came from the United States, Italy and Spain and covered acute and convalescent phases of COVID-19. The material from the prospective study consisted of cDNA or gDNA derived from T cells, B-cell-depleted T cells, or PBMCs. The dataset comprised deeply sampled blood TCRbeta repertoires from subjects exposed to, actively infected with, or recovered from COVID-19. The repertoires were released in a freely available public database intended as a resource for research on the immune response to SARS-CoV-2. Samples were obtained from the ongoing ImmuneRACE study (first 160 participants) and from 1,254 subjects provided by 6 global collaborators. The sample metadata nearly always contained a de-identified subject ID, COVID-19 status, age in years and sex. Where HLA class I and class II types were available, the types were taken from metadata supplied by the sample provider, not from assay-based typing.

Findings and caveats that apply to the study as a whole: How much clinical and demographic metadata was included differed by source and by participant, and the metadata was provided uncurated.

Each collaborating institution followed its own protocols to collect whole blood in K2EDTA tubes. For TCRbeta analysis, collaborators shipped samples in one of three forms: frozen whole blood, isolated PBMCs, or DNA extracted from either of those sample types. Comments on this clone: The clone's antigen remains unknown. No per-base quality is available; no much larger clone lies one base away.

The CDR3, cysteine through phenylalanine, is 16 amino acids long. Of all the DNA, just the CDR3 is kept, 48 bases in frame from base 1. CDR1 and CDR2, looked up from the germline V gene, are WSHSY and SAAADI. Ends trimmed: V by 6 bases, J by 4 bases; bases unmatched to a gene: 14. The immunoSEQ Assay, a bias-controlled multiplex PCR, was used to amplify TCRbeta CDR3 regions from genomic DNA. The source study handled its data this way. Within the assay, amplification of reference gene primers was used to estimate how many nucleated cells each sample contained. To quantify the absolute abundance of each unique TCRbeta CDR3 rearrangement, sequence reads were collapsed and filtered. For each sample, productive Simpson clonality was calculated by taking the square root of Simpson's diversity index across productive rearrangements. Here the immuneACCESS table is served through TCRdb, limited to in-frame sequences with V and J called. Missing clones are a known gap in these copies; in checked studies unresolved V genes cover under half, and the rest lacks a known reason. V and J calls and clone size are as listed in that table; D and trimming were resolved from the DNA. This sample comprises a few hundred thousand clones, approximately 82% of them detected only once. Less than 3.5% of the sample is taken by the ten largest.

The receptor was derived from a man between 45 and 60 years old with active or convalescent COVID-19. Recombination linked TRBV10-2 to TRBJ1-2, with 7 central nucleotides matching TRBD1. The source material was peripheral blood. CDR3 loop: CASSRQGQAAGYGYTF. DNA sequence: TGCGCCAGCAGCCGACAAGGACAGGCCGCTGGCTATGGCTACACCTTC.